These 26 T cell receptor beta chains originate from one sample sequenced in a study of OX40 agonist ivuxolimab in advanced cancers. TCRdb's copy holds only in-frame clones and misses some; the assay was immunoSEQ multiplex PCR. Among around 26,000 clones listed, roughly 79% were seen once. The sample here was CD4+ or CD8+ T cells sorted from blood, taken in a trial of the OX40 agonist ivuxolimab. The receptors were gathered from an adult with an advanced solid tumor such as melanoma, head and neck, liver or kidney cancer.

In its sample, this clone was seen a few times. The chain employs TRBV6-5 and TRBJ1-1; D perhaps matches TRBD1 (6 bases). Germline values: CDR1 MNHEY, CDR2 SVGAGI. V was cut by 6 bases and J by 4 bases, with 12 bases left in between. The CDR3 is 13 amino acids. The CDR3 sequence is CASSHRDGTEAFF. CDR3 bases: TGTGCCAGCAGCCACAGGGATGGCACTGAAGCTTTCTTT.

The chain is built from TRBV7-9 and TRBJ1-1; the D is unclear. V was trimmed by 5 bases and J by 2 bases, leaving 12 bases between them. The CDR3 totals 14 residues. Looked up from germline, CDR1 is SEHNR and CDR2 is FQNEAQ (reference sequence). As DNA, the CDR3 is TGTGCCAGCAGCGAAGTCAGCTTTAACACTGAAGCTTTCTTT. As protein: CASSEVSFNTEAFF.

The chain has TRBV10-1 and TRBJ2-7; D might be TRBD1 (6 bases). CDR1 is WNHNN, CDR2 SYGVQD, per germline (reference sequence). This CDR3 has 12 residues. With 10 bases removed from V and 4 bases from J, the gap between germline ends came to 14 bases. The CDR3 region has the DNA TGCGCCAAATCGGACAGAAAGTACGAGCAGTACTTC. It encodes CAKSDRKYEQYF.

This chain uses TRBV9 with TRBJ2-2; D call uncertain. Trimming took 0 bases from V and 2 from J, leaving 11 bases between them. Germline CDR1 and CDR2: SGDLS and YYNGEE. The CDR3 consists of 16 residues. The CDR3 spells CASSVEKFANTGELFF. The CDR3 DNA follows: TGTGCCAGCAGCGTAGAGAAGTTCGCTAACACCGGGGAGCTGTTTTTT.

This rearrangement joins TRBV19 to TRBJ2-5; the D gene is possibly TRBD1 (5 bases). The length of the CDR3 is 15 residues. V was trimmed by 3 bases and J by 5 bases, leaving 16 bases between them. The V gene's germline CDR1 is LNHDA and CDR2 SQIVND (reference sequence). CDR3 sequence reads: CASSIGTGLGETQYF. In DNA, the CDR3 is TGTGCCAGTAGTATCGGTACAGGCTTGGGGGAGACCCAGTACTTC.

The chain couples TRBV7-8 to TRBJ1-1; D is perhaps TRBD1 (5 bases). Germline V gene data show CDR1 as SGHVS and CDR2 as FQNEAQ. The CDR3 extends over 16 amino acids. V shed 5 bases and J shed 0 bases, with 16 bases lying between them. The DNA for the CDR3 is TGTGCCAGCAGCCCACTCGTGGCAGGGATGAACACTGAAGCTTTCTTT. This sequence encodes CASSPLVAGMNTEAFF.

The genes are TRBV11-3 and TRBJ2-2; D not resolved. In germline, CDR1 is SGHNT, CDR2 YENEEA. V was shortened by 3 bases and J by 7 bases, with 6 bases between the two germline ends. This CDR3 has 12 residues. In nucleotides, the CDR3 is TGTGCCAGCAGCTTTCAGATCGGGGAGCTGTTTTTT. Residues: CASSFQIGELFF.

This chain joins TRBV15 and TRBJ2-2; D is uncertain. Germline V gene data show CDR1 as LNHNV and CDR2 as YYDKDF (reference sequence). This CDR3 is built from 14 residues. Deletions cut 5 bases from V and 1 base from J, with 8 bases between. Here the CDR3 reads CATSFPGNTGELFF. CDR3 in DNA: TGTGCCACCAGCTTTCCGGGGAACACCGGGGAGCTGTTTTTT.

The V call is TRBV7-2, the J call TRBJ2-7; TRBD2 matches 9 bases. V lost 4 bases and J lost 4; bases outside the gene matches: 5. Germline CDR1 reads SGHTA; CDR2 reads FQGNSA. The CDR3 length is 14 residues. The CDR3 loop reads CASSSSSGTYEQYF. As DNA, the CDR3 is TGTGCCAGCAGCTCGTCTAGCGGGACTTACGAGCAGTACTTC.

The chain employs TRBV15 and TRBJ2-1; D is possibly TRBD2 (5 bases). The V and J ends lost 1 base and 9 bases respectively, with 19 bases between them. The V gene's germline CDR1 is LNHNV and CDR2 YYDKDF (reference sequence). This CDR3 is built from 16 residues. CDR3 in DNA: TGTGCCACCAGCAGAGGCCCATCGGCGGGCGTGGGTGAGCAGTTCTTC. Encoded protein: CATSRGPSAGVGEQFF.

The CDR3 here is CASSSISGANVLTF. For the CDR3, the DNA is TGTGCCAGCAGTTCCATCTCTGGGGCCAACGTCCTGACTTTC. V usage is TRBV27 and J usage is TRBJ2-6; D call uncertain. Germline V lookup: CDR1 MNHEY, CDR2 SMNVEV (reference sequence). V gave up 4 bases and J gave up 0 bases, with 4 bases separating them. This CDR3 region has 14 residues.

This clone appeared a single time. J is TRBJ2-7 and V is TRBV30; possibly TRBD1 or TRBD2 for D (5 bases each). From germline, CDR1 is GTSNPN and CDR2 SVGIG (reference sequence). Trimming stripped 1 base from V and 3 bases from J, with 13 bases between. The CDR3 runs 14 residues. CDR3 residues: CAWSAGTQGYEQYF. DNA for the CDR3: TGTGCCTGGAGTGCGGGGACCCAAGGCTACGAGCAGTACTTC.

V gene TRBV5-6 combines with J gene TRBJ1-1; a possible D gene is TRBD1 (6 bases). The ends were cut back, 0 bases at V and 4 bases at J, with 7 bases in the middle. The CDR3 runs 13 residues. Germline V gene lookup returns CDR1 SGHDT and CDR2 YYEEEE. For the CDR3, the DNA is TGTGCCAGCAGCTTGGGGGGGCTCACTGAAGCTTTCTTT. It encodes CASSLGGLTEAFF.

The chain carries TRBV7-3 and TRBJ2-3; TRBD2 aligns across 11 bases. V gave up 1 base and J gave up 4 bases; unmatched junction bases: 4. The V gene's germline CDR1 is SGHTA and CDR2 FQGTGA. The CDR3 runs 16 residues. CDR3 in DNA: TGTGCCAGCAGCTTAAGTCTAGCGGGAGGATCAGATACGCAGTATTTT. As protein: CASSLSLAGGSDTQYF. Full variable domain (remainder filled in from reference TRBV7-3 and TRBJ2-3): GAGVSQTPSNKVTEKGKYVELRCDPISGHTALYWYRQSLGQGPEFLIYFQGTGAADDSGLPNDRFFAVRPEGSVSTLKIQRTERGDSAVYLCASSLSLAGGSDTQYFGPGTRLTVL.

This chain uses TRBV9 with TRBJ2-3; 10 positions match TRBD2. The V gene end was trimmed by 1 base and the J gene end by 2 bases; junction bases not matched to a gene: 7. This CDR3 region has 17 residues. Germline V CDR1 and CDR2: SGDLS, YYNGEE. CDR3 region: CASSVFSLAGVTDTQYF. Written as DNA, the CDR3 is TGTGCCAGCAGCGTATTTTCCCTAGCGGGAGTCACAGATACGCAGTATTTT.

This sequence joins TRBV6-1 and TRBJ2-7; 8 bases line up with TRBD1. From germline, CDR1 is MNHNS and CDR2 SASEGT. Trimming cost V 2 bases and J 3 bases; bases outside gene matches: 3. There are 14 residues in the CDR3. The CDR3 bases are TGTGCCAGCAGTGAAAGACAGGGGAGCTACGAGCAGTACTTC. Translated: CASSERQGSYEQYF.

The V gene is TRBV4-1, the J gene TRBJ2-3, with no clear D. The CDR3 is 15 residues long. Between the trimmed V and J ends, which lost 0 bases and 0 bases, there was a span of 7 bases. CDR1 is MGHRA, CDR2 YSYEKL, per germline. Here the CDR3 reads CASSQDSPSTDTQYF. The CDR3 DNA reads TGCGCCAGCAGCCAAGACTCCCCAAGCACAGATACGCAGTATTTT.

The chain has TRBV30 and TRBJ2-1, with 16 bases lining up with TRBD2. The CDR3 spans 18 residues. V lost 2 bases, J lost 8 bases, and 12 bases stayed unmatched. The germline CDR1 and CDR2 sequences are GTSNPN and SVGIG (reference sequence). The CDR3 spells CAWSPHGTSGRARDEQFF. CDR3 nucleotides: TGTGCCTGGAGTCCCCACGGGACTAGCGGGAGGGCCCGGGATGAGCAGTTCTTC.

The chain joins TRBV28 to TRBJ2-7; D unclear. The V end was cut by 6 bases, the J end by 0 bases, with 18 bases between. Per the germline V gene, CDR1 is MDHEN and CDR2 is SYDVKM. CDR3 length: 16 residues. The chain's CDR3 is CASRSASGAHSYEQYF. The CDR3 DNA reads as TGTGCCAGCAGAAGTGCTTCAGGCGCCCACTCCTACGAGCAGTACTTC.

CDR3 nucleotide sequence: TGTGCCAGTTCGGCCCTCTCCGGGGCGGCCAAAAACATTCAGTACTTC. It yields the protein CASSALSGAAKNIQYF. This chain connects TRBV19 to TRBJ2-4; D possibly matches TRBD1 or TRBD2 (5 bases each). The CDR3 is 16 amino acids. Germline assignment: CDR1 LNHDA and CDR2 SQIVND (reference sequence). V was pared by 8 bases and J by 1 base, with 18 bases between.

The chain couples TRBV9 to TRBJ2-3, with 10 bases identical to TRBD2. The CDR3 runs 15 residues. From germline, CDR1 is SGDLS and CDR2 YYNGEE. The V and J ends lost 0 bases and 4 bases, in that order; junction bases with no gene match: 2. CDR3 residues: CASSVERGGSDTQYF. The DNA for the CDR3 is TGTGCCAGCAGCGTAGAGCGGGGGGGATCAGATACGCAGTATTTT.

This sequence joins TRBV27 and TRBJ1-5; TRBD1 is a possible D gene (6 bases). Trimming shortened V by 2 bases and J by 5 bases, and 10 bases separated the two germline ends. Germline CDR1 MNHEY, CDR2 SMNVEV (reference sequence). The CDR3 covers 14 residues. The chain's CDR3 is CASSLGQRYQPQHF. The CDR3, as DNA: TGTGCCAGCAGTTTAGGACAGAGATATCAGCCCCAGCATTTT.

CDR3 sequence reads: CASSIGLVPGELFF. The DNA of the CDR3 is TGTGCCAGTAGTATAGGCCTCGTCCCCGGGGAGCTGTTTTTT. The chain has TRBV19 and TRBJ2-2; D is unclear. This CDR3 is 14 amino acids long. Germline V gene lookup returns CDR1 LNHDA and CDR2 SQIVND (reference sequence). Trimming pared 1 base from V and 6 bases from J, leaving 9 bases between.

This rearrangement joins TRBV29-1 to TRBJ1-2; 9 bases agree with TRBD1. Germline values: CDR1 SQVTM, CDR2 ANQGSEA. The V gene end was trimmed by 6 bases and the J gene end by 8 bases; junction bases not matched to a gene: 7. The CDR3 contains 12 residues. CDR3 sequence: CSVEQGAGGYTF. In nucleotides, the CDR3 is TGCAGCGTAGAACAGGGGGCAGGAGGCTACACCTTC.

The chain recombines TRBV29-1 with TRBJ2-6, with D perhaps TRBD1 or TRBD2 (6 bases each). The CDR3 consists of 14 residues. From germline, CDR1 is SQVTM and CDR2 ANQGSEA. Trimming shortened V by 4 bases and J by 4 bases, and 11 bases separated the two germline ends. The DNA for the CDR3 is TGCAGCGTTGCGGGGGCCGTCGGGGCCAACGTCCTGACTTTC. The encoded protein is CSVAGAVGANVLTF.

The chain carries TRBV18 and TRBJ1-1; TRBD1 is a possible D gene (5 bases). Germline V gives CDR1 KGHSH, CDR2 LQKENI. The CDR3 loop spans 14 amino acids. Trimming took off 3 bases at V and 0 bases at J, with 8 bases between the two ends. The DNA of the CDR3 is TGTGCCAGCTCACCGGGACCGCTGAACACTGAAGCTTTCTTT. Amino acids: CASSPGPLNTEAFF.